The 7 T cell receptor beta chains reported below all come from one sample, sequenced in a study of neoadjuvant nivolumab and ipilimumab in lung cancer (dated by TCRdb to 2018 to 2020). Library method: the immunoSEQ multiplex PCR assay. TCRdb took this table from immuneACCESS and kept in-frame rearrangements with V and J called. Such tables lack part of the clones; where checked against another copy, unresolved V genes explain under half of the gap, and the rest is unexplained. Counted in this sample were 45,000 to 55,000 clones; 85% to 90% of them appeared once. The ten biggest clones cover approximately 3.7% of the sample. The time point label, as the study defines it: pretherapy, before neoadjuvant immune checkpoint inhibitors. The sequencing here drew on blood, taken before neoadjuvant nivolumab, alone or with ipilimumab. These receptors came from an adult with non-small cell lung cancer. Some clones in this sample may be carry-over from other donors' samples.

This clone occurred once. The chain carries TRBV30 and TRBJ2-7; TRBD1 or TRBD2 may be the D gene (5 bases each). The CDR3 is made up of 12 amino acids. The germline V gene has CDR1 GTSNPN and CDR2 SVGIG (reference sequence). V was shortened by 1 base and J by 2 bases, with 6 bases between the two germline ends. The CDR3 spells CAWSGGTYEQYF. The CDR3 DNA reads TGTGCCTGGAGTGGGGGGACCTACGAGCAGTACTTC. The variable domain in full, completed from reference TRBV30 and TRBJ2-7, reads SQTIHQWPATLVQPVGSPLSLECTVEGTSNPNLYWYRQAAGRGLQLLFYSVGIGQISSEVPQNLSASRPQDRQFILSSKKLLLSDSGFYLCAWSGGTYEQYFGPGTRLTVT.

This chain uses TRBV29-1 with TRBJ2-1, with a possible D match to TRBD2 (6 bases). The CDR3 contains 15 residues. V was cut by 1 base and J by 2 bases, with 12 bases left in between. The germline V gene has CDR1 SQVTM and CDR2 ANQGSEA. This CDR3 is CSVEVAGSAYNEQFF. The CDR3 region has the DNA TGCAGCGTTGAAGTGGCGGGAAGCGCCTACAATGAGCAGTTCTTC.

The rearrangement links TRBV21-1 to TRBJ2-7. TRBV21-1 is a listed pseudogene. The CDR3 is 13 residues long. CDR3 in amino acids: CASRRGPTHEQYF. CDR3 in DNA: TGTGCCAGCAGGAGGGGACCCACCCACGAGCAGTACTTC.

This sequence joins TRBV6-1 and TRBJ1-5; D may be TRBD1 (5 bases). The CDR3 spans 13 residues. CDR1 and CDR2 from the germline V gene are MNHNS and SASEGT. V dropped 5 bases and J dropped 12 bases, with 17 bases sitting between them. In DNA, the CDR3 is TGTGCCAGCAGTATACGCGGGACCGAGTTCCAGCATTTT. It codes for CASSIRGTEFQHF.

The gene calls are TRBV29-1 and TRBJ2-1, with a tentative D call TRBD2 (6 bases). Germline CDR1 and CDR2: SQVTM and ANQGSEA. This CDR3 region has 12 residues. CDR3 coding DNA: TGCATCGGACGGGAGTCTAGCAATGAGCAGTTCTTC. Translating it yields CIGRESSNEQFF.

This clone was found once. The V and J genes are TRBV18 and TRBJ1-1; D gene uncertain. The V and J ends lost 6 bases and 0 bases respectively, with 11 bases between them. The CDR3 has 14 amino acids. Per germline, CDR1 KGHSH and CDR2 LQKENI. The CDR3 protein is CASSLTDMNTEAFF. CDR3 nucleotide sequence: TGTGCCAGCTCCCTAACCGATATGAACACTGAAGCTTTCTTT.

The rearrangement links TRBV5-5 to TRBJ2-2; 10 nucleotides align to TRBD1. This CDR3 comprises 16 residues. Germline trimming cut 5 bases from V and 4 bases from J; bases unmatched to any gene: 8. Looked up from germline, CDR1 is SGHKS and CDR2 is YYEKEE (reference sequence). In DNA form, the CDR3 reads TGTGCCAGCAGGCTCGACAGGGGGCGCAGCACCGGGGAGCTGTTTTTT. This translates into CASRLDRGRSTGELFF.